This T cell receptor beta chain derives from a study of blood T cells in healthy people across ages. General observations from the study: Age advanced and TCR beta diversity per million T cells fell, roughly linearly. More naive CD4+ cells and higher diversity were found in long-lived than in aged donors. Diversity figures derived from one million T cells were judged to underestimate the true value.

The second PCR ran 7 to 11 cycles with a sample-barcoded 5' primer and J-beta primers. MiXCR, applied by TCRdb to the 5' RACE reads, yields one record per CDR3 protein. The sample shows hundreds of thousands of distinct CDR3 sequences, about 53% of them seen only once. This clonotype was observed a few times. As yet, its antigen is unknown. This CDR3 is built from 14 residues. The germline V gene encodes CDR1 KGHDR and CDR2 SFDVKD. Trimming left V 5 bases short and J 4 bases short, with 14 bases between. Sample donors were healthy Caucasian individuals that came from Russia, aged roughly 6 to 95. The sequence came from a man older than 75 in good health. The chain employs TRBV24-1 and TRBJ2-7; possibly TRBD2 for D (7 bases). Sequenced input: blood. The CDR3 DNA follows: TGTGCCACCAGTGTCGGGGGGCCCTCATACGAGCAGTACTTC. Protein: CATSVGGPSYEQYF.